One T cell receptor (beta chain) is described in this entry. Sequencing used immunoSEQ multiplex PCR; TCRdb keeps in-frame clones, though not all of them. The table includes roughly 120,000 clones, less than 95% detected once. The data belong to a study of control samples from healthy donors and cancer patients. The V end was cut by 1 base, the J end by 0 bases, with 4 bases between. Germline V gene lookup returns CDR1 MNHNS and CDR2 SASEGT. The CDR3 runs to 14 residues. The TCR was taken from a human donor in good health. The donor label of this sample is uncertain. The rearrangement joins TRBV6-1 to TRBJ1-5; no reliable D call. Sequencing was performed on blood. CDR3 in DNA: TGTGCCAGCAGTGAAGGGTATAGCAATCAGCCCCAGCATTTT. Amino acid sequence: CASSEGYSNQPQHF.